This TCR beta chain was observed in a study of blood T cell repertoires in COVID-19. V gave up 5 bases and J gave up 9 bases, with 13 bases separating them. In germline, CDR1 is SEHNR, CDR2 FQNEAQ (reference sequence). The length of the CDR3 is 12 residues. Using immunoSEQ multiplex PCR, the repertoire was profiled, and TCRdb retains in-frame clones only, with some absent. The data hold approximately 440,000 clones, with approximately 88% observed a single time. The sample comprised peripheral blood. This clonotype originated in a woman in her forties or fifties with COVID-19, enrolled during active disease. V is TRBV7-9 and J is TRBJ1-2; D is possibly TRBD1 (6 bases). The chain's CDR3 is CASSPQGGRYTF. CDR3 nucleotides: TGTGCCAGCAGCCCCCAAGGGGGACGCTACACCTTC. The complete variable domain, with remaining parts taken from reference TRBV7-9 and TRBJ1-2, reads DTGVSQNPRHKITKRGQNVTFRCDPISEHNRLYWYRQTLGQGPEFLTYFQNEAQLEKSRLLSDRFSAERPKGSFSTLEIQRTEQGDSAMYLCASSPQGGRYTFGSGTRLTVV.